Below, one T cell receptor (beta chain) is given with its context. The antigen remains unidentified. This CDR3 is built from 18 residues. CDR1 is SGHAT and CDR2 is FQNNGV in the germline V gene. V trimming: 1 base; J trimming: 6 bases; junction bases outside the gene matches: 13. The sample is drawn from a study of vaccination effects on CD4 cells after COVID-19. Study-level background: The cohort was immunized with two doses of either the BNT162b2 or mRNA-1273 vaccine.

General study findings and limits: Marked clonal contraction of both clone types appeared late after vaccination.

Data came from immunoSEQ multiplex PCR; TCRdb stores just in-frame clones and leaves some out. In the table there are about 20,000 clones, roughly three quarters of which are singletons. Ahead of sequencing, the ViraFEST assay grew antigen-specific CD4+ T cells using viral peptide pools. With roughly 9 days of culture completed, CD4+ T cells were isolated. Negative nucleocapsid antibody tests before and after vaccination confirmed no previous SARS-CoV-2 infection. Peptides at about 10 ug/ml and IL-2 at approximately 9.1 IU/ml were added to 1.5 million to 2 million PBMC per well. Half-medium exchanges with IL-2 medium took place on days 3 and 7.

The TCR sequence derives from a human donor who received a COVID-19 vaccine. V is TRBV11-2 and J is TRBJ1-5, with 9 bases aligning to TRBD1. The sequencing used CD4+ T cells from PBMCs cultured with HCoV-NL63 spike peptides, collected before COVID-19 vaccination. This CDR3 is CASSLVGLNRGPVQPQHF. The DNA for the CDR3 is TGTGCCAGCAGCTTAGTTGGCCTTAACAGGGGGCCAGTTCAGCCCCAGCATTTT.